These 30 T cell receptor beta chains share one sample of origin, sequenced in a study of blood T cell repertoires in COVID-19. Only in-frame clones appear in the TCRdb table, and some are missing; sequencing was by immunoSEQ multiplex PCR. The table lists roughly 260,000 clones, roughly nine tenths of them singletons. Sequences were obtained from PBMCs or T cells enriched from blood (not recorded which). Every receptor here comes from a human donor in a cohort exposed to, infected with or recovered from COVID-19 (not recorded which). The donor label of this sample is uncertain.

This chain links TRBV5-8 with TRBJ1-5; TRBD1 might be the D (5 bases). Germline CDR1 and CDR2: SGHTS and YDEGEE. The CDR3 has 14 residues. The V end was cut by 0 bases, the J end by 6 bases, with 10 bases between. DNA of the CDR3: TGTGCCAGCAGCTTGGTGACAGCTCTTCAGCCCCAGCATTTT. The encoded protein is CASSLVTALQPQHF.

The CDR3 reads CASSVGGSGANNEQFF. CDR3 in DNA: TGTGCCAGCAGCGTTGGCGGTAGCGGGGCCAACAATGAGCAGTTCTTC. The chain uses TRBV9 and TRBJ2-1; 8 bases line up with TRBD2. This CDR3 spans 16 amino acids. Trimming at V came to 2 bases and at J to 5 bases, leaving 9 bases not matched to a gene. Germline V CDR1 and CDR2: SGDLS, YYNGEE.

CDR3: CATRDRGRDGYTF. The DNA of the CDR3 is TGTGCCACCAGGGACAGGGGGCGCGATGGCTACACCTTC. The chain is built from TRBV12-3 or TRBV12-4 and TRBJ1-2; the match to TRBD1 covers 12 bases. This CDR3 spans 13 amino acids. Trimming cost V 10 bases and J 6 bases; bases outside gene matches: 6.

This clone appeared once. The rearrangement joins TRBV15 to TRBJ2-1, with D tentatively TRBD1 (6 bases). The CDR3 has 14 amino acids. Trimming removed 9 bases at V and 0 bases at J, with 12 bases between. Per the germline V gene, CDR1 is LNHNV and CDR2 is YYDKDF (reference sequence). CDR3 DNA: TGTGCCACTGAGAAAGGGGGCTCCTACAATGAGCAGTTCTTC. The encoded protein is CATEKGGSYNEQFF.

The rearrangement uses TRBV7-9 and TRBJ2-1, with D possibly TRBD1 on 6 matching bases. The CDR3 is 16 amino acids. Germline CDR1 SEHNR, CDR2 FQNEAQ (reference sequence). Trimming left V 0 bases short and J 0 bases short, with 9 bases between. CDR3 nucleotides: TGTGCCAGCAGCTTAGCTCAGGGGAGCTCCTACAATGAGCAGTTCTTC. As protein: CASSLAQGSSYNEQFF.

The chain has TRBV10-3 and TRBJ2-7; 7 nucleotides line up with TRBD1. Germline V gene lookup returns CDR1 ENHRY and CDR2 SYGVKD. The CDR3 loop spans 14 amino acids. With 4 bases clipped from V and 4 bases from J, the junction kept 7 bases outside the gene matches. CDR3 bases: TGTGCCATCAGTGGACAGGGTGGGGGATACGAGCAGTACTTC. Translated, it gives CAISGQGGGYEQYF.

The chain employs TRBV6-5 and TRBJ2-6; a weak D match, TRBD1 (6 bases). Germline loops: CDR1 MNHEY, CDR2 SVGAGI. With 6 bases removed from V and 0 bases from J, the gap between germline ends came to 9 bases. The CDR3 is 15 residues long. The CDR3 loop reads CASSLGGSGANVLTF. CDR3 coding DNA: TGTGCCAGCAGCCTAGGGGGCTCTGGGGCCAACGTCCTGACTTTC.

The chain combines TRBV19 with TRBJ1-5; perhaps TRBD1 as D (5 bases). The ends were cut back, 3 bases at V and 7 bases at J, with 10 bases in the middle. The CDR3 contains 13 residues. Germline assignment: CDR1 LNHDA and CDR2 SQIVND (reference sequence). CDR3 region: CASSMGHGQPQHF. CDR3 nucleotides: TGTGCCAGTAGTATGGGGCACGGACAGCCCCAGCATTTT.

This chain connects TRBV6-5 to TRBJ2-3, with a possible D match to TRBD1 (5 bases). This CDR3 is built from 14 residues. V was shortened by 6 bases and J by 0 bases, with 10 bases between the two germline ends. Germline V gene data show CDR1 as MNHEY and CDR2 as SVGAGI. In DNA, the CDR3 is TGTGCCAGCAGCCAGGGTACTAGCACAGATACGCAGTATTTT. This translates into CASSQGTSTDTQYF.

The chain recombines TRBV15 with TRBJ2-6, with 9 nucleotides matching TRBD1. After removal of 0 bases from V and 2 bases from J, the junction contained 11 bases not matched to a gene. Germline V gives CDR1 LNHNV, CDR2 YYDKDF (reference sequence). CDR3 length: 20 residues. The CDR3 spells CATSRDNGDRVSAGANVLTF. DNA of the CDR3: TGTGCCACCAGCAGAGATAATGGGGACAGGGTGTCCGCTGGGGCCAACGTCCTGACTTTC.

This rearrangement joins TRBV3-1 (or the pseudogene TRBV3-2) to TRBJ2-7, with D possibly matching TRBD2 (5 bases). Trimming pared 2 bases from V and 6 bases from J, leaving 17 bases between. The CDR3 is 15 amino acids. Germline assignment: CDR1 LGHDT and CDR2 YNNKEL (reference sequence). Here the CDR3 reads CASSQWLFGEAEQYF. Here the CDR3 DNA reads TGTGCCAGCAGCCAATGGTTGTTCGGGGAAGCCGAGCAGTACTTC.

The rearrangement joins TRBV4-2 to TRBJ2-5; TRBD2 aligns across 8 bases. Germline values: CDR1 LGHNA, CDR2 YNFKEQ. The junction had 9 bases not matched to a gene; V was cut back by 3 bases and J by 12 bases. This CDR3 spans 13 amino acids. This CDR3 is CASSQGLGDTKYF. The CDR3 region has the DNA TGTGCCAGCAGCCAGGGACTAGGGGACACGAAGTACTTC.

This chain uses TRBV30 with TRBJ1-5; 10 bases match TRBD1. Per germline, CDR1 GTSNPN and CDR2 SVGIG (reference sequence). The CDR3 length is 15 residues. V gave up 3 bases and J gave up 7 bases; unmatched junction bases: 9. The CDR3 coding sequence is TGTGCCTGGAGCGCCATCCGGGACAGGGGCCAGCCCCAGCATTTT. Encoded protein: CAWSAIRDRGQPQHF.

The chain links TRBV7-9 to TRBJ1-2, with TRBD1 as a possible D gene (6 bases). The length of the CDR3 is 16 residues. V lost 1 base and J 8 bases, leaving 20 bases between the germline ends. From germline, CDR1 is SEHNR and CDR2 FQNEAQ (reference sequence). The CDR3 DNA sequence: TGTGCCAGCAGCTTAGTTCAGGGGCCCGCGTCAGTCGGCTACACCTTC. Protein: CASSLVQGPASVGYTF.

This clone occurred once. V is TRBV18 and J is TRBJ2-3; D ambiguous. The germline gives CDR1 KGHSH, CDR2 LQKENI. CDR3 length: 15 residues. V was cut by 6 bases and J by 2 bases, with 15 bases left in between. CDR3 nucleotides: TGTGCCAGCTCCCCCACCGGGTTAGACACAGATACGCAGTATTTT. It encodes CASSPTGLDTDTQYF.

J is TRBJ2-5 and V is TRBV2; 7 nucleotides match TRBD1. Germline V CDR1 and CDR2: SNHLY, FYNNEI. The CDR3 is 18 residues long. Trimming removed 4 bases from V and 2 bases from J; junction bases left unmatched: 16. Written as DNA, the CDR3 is TGTGCCAGCAGTGGGGGGTCGCTGAGAGGGGGCTGGCAAGAGACCCAGTACTTC. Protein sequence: CASSGGSLRGGWQETQYF. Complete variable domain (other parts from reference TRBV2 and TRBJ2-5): EPEVTQTPSHQVTQMGQEVILRCVPISNHLYFYWYRQILGQKVEFLVSFYNNEISEKSEIFDDQFSVERPDGSNFTLKIRSTKLEDSAMYFCASSGGSLRGGWQETQYFGPGTRLLVL.

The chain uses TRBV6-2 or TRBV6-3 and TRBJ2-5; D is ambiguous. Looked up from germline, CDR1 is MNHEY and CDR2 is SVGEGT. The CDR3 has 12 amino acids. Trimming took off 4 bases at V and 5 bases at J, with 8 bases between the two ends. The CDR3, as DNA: TGTGCCAGCAGTTTTGTCGGGGAGACCCAGTACTTC. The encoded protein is CASSFVGETQYF.

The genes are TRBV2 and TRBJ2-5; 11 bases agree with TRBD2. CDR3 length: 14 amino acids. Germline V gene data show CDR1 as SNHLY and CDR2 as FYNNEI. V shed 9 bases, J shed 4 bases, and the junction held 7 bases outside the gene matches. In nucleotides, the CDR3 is TGTGCCAGGGGGACTAGCGGAGGGGGAGAGACCCAGTACTTC. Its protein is CARGTSGGGETQYF.

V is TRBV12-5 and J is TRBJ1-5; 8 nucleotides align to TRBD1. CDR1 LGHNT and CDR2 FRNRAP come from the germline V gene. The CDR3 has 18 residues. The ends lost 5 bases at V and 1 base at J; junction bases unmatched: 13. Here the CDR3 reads CASGAWGRGQRSNQPQHF. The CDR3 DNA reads TGTGCTAGTGGTGCCTGGGGCAGGGGGCAGAGAAGCAATCAGCCCCAGCATTTT.

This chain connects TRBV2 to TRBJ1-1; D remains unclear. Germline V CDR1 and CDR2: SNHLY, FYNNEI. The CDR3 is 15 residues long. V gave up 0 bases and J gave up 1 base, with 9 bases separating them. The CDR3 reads CASSEASGGNTEAFF. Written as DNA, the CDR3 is TGTGCCAGCAGTGAAGCTTCGGGAGGGAACACTGAAGCTTTCTTT. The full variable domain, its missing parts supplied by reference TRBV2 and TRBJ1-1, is EPEVTQTPSHQVTQMGQEVILRCVPISNHLYFYWYRQILGQKVEFLVSFYNNEISEKSEIFDDQFSVERPDGSNFTLKIRSTKLEDSAMYFCASSEASGGNTEAFFGQGTRLTVV.

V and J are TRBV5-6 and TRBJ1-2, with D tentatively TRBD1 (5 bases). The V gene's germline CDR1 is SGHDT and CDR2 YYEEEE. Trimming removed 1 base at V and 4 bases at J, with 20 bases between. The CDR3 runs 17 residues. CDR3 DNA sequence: TGTGCCAGCAGCTTGTTCGTAGCGGTACAGGACTCCTATGGCTACACCTTC. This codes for CASSLFVAVQDSYGYTF.

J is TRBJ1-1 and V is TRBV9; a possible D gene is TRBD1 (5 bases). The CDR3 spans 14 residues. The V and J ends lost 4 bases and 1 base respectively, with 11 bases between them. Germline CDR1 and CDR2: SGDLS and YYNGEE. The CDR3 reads CASSLRQTNTEAFF. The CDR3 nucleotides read TGTGCCAGCAGCCTAAGACAGACGAACACTGAAGCTTTCTTT. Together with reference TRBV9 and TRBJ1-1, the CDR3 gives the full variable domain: DSGVTQTPKHLITATGQRVTLRCSPRSGDLSVYWYQQSLDQGLQFLIQYYNGEERAKGNILERFSAQQFPDLHSELNLSSLELGDSALYFCASSLRQTNTEAFFGQGTRLTVV.

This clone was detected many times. The CDR3 region is CASSPGVRNTEAFF. CDR3 sequence (DNA): TGTGCCAGCAGCCCGGGGGTCAGGAACACTGAAGCTTTCTTT. The chain carries TRBV14 and TRBJ1-1; TRBD1 is a possible D gene (5 bases). The CDR3 runs to 14 residues. Per germline, CDR1 SGHDN and CDR2 FVKESK. Trimming took off 4 bases at V and 1 base at J, with 10 bases between the two ends.

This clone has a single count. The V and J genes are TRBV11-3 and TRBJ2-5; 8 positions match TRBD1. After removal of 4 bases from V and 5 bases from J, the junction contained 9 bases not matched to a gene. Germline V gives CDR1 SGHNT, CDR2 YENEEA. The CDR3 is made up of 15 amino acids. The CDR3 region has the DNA TGTGCCAGCAGCTCCTCCGGACAGGGCGGGGAGACCCAGTACTTC. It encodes CASSSSGQGGETQYF.

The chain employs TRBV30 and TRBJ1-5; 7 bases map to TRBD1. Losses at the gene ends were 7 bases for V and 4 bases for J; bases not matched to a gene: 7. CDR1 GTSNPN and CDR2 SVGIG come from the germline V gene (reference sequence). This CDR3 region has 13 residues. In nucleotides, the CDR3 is TGTGCCTTTGGGACAGAGCGTAATCAGCCCCAGCATTTT. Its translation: CAFGTERNQPQHF.

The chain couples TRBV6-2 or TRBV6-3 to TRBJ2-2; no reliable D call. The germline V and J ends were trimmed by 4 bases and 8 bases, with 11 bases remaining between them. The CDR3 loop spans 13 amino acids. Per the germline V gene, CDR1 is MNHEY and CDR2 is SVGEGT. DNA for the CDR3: TGTGCCAGCAGTTCCTTTGCGATGGGGGAGCTGTTTTTT. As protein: CASSSFAMGELFF.

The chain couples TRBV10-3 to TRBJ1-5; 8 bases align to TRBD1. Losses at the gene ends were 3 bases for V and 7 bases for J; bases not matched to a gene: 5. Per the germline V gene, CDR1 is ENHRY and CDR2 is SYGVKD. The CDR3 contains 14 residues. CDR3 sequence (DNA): TGTGCCATCAGTGATTCGACAGGGGACCAGCCCCAGCATTTT. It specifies CAISDSTGDQPQHF.

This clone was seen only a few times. The CDR3 DNA sequence: TGTGCCAGCAGCCGGGACAGGGGTTTTGGCTACACCTTC. This gives the protein CASSRDRGFGYTF. The chain employs TRBV7-9 and TRBJ1-2; 10 bases map to TRBD1. The length of the CDR3 is 13 residues. V gave up 5 bases and J gave up 7 bases; unmatched junction bases: 4. CDR1 is SEHNR and CDR2 is FQNEAQ in the germline V gene (reference sequence).

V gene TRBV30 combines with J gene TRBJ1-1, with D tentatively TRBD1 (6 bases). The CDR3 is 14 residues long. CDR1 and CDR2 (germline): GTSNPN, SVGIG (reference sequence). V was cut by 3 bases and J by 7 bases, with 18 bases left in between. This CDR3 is CAWRPSTGWGEAFF. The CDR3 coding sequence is TGTGCCTGGAGACCCTCGACAGGCTGGGGTGAAGCTTTCTTT.

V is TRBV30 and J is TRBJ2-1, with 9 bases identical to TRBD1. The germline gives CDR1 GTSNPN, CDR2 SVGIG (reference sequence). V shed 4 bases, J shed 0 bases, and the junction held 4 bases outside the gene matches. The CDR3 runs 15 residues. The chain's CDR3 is CAWTMTGGSYNEQFF. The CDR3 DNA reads TGTGCCTGGACTATGACAGGGGGCTCCTACAATGAGCAGTTCTTC.